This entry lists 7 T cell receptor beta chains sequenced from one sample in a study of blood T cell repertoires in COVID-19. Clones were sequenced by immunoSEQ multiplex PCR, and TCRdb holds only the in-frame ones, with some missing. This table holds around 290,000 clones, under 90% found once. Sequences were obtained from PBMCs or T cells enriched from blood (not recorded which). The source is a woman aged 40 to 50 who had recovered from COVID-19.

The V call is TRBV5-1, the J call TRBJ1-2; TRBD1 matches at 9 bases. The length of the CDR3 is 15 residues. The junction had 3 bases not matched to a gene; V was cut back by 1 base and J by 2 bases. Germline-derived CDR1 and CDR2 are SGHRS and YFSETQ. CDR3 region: CASSLRQGGNYGYTF. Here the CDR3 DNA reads TGCGCCAGCAGCTTGAGACAGGGGGGAAACTATGGCTACACCTTC.

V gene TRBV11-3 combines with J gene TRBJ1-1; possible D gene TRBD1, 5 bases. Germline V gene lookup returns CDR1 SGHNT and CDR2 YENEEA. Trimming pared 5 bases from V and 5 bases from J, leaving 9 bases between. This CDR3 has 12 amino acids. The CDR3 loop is CASSRGSTEAFF. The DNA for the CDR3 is TGTGCCAGCAGCCGGGGGAGTACTGAAGCTTTCTTT.

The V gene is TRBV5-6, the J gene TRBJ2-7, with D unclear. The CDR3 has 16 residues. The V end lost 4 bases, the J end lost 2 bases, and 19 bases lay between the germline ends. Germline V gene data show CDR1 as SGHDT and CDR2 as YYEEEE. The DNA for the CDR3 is TGTGCCAGCAGCCTACGTCGTTTCTCCCGTACCTACGAGCAGTACTTC. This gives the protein CASSLRRFSRTYEQYF.

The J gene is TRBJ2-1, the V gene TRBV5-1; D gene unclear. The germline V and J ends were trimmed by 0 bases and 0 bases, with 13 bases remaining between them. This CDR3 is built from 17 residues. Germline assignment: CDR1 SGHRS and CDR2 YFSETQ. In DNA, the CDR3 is TGCGCCAGCAGCTTGGGAGGCTACCAGAGCTCCTACAATGAGCAGTTCTTC. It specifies CASSLGGYQSSYNEQFF.

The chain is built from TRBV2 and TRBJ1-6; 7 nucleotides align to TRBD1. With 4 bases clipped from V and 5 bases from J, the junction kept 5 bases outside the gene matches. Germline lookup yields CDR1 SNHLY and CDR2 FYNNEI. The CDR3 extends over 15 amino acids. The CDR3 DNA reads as TGTGCCAGCAGTGCTCGGACAGGTCATAATTCACCCCTCCACTTT. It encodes CASSARTGHNSPLHF.

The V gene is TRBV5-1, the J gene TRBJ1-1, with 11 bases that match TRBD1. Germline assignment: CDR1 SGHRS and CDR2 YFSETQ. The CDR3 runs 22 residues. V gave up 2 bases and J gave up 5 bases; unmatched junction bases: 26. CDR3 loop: CASSFPDPSTPGQGVVKTEAFF. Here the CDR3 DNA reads TGCGCCAGCAGCTTCCCCGATCCCTCCACTCCGGGACAGGGGGTGGTAAAAACTGAAGCTTTCTTT.

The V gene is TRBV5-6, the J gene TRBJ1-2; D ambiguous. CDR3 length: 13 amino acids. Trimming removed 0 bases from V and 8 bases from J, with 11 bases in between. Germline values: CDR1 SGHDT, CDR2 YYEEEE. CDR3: CASSLEPPRGYTF. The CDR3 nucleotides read TGTGCCAGCAGCTTGGAGCCCCCGAGGGGCTACACCTTC.